This T cell receptor (beta chain) was found in a study of blood T cell repertoires in COVID-19. In the original processing: From reference gene primer amplification, estimates of nucleated cell counts were derived. Here immunoSEQ multiplex PCR was the method, and the copy in TCRdb shows in-frame clones only, minus some. V, J and clone size derive from that table, while D and trimming were established from the DNA sequence. The data hold around 43,000 clones, with 86% observed a single time. The TCR comes from a man over 45 in a cohort sampled during active COVID-19. Sequencing was performed on peripheral blood.

In nucleotides, the CDR3 is TGTGCCAGCAGCTTAACGGGACAGGGATGGGTAGAGACCCAGTACTTC. As protein: CASSLTGQGWVETQYF. J is TRBJ2-5 and V is TRBV7-3; 9 bases fit TRBD1. CDR1 is SGHTA, CDR2 FQGTGA, per germline. The CDR3 is made up of 16 amino acids. Losses at the gene ends were 0 bases for V and 4 bases for J; bases not matched to a gene: 6.